The entry that follows covers one T cell receptor beta chain sequence. Methods used by the authors: Cell counts per sample came from amplifying reference gene primers. Generated by immunoSEQ multiplex PCR, the TCRdb table keeps only in-frame clones and is missing some. D and trimming were read from the DNA, whereas the V and J calls and clone size are those reported in that table. The sample holds over 200,000 clones, over 75% seen once. The data are from a study of blood T cell repertoires in COVID-19. At the level of the study: Sources were T cells, B-cell-depleted T cells, or PBMCs; the material itself was cDNA or gDNA.

CDR1 is SGDLS and CDR2 is YYNGEE in the germline V gene. The ends were cut back, 3 bases at V and 14 bases at J, with 20 bases in the middle. The CDR3 spans 13 residues. Sequenced: peripheral blood. The receptor comes from a human donor in a cohort sampled during active COVID-19. The chain carries TRBV9 and TRBJ1-2, with D perhaps TRBD1 (5 bases). The CDR3 reads CASSEAHPPGLTF. CDR3 sequence (DNA): TGTGCCAGCAGCGAAGCCCACCCCCCGGGACTTACCTTC.